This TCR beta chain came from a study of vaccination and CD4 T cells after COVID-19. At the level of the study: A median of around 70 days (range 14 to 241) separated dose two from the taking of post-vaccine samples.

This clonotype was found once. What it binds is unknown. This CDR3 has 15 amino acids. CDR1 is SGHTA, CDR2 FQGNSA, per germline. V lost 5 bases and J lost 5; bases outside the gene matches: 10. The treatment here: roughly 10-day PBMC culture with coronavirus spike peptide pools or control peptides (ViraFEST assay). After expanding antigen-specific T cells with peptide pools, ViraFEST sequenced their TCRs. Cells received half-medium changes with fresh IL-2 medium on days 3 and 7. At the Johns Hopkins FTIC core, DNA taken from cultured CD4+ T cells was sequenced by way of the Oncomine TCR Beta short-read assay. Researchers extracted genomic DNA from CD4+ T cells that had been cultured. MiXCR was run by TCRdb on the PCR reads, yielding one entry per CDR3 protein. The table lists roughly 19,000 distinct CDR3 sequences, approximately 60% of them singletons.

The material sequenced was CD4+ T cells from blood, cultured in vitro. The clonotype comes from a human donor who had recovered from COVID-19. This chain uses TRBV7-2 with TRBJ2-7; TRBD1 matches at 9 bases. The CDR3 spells CASSASWDRVHEQYF. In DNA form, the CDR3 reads TGTGCCAGCAGCGCCAGTTGGGACAGGGTCCACGAGCAGTACTTC.